This TCR beta chain is drawn from a study of control samples from healthy donors and cancer patients. From germline, CDR1 is MNHNS and CDR2 SASEGT. The CDR3 has 15 residues. V gave up 0 bases and J gave up 4 bases, with 10 bases separating them. Some clones are missing from TCRdb's copy, which holds only in-frame ones; the method was immunoSEQ multiplex PCR. The sample holds approximately 90,000 clones, approximately 95% seen once. This TCR was recovered from a woman aged 25 to 39 in good health. Sequenced: blood. The V call is TRBV6-1, the J call TRBJ2-1; maybe TRBD2 (5 bases). DNA of the CDR3: TGTGCCAGCAGTGAAGCCCTGACGGGGTACAATGAGCAGTTCTTC. Translation: CASSEALTGYNEQFF.